The 31 T cell receptor beta chains in this list originate from one sample, sequenced in a study of breast tumors, draining lymph nodes, adjacent tissues. From the multiplex PCR reads, TCRdb called clonotypes with MiXCR, one entry per CDR3 protein. The top ten hold more than 25% of the sample, which has about 15,000 distinct CDR3 sequences, roughly 50% seen once. Specimen: tumor-adjacent breast tissue. The source is a female donor with breast cancer. Some clones in this sample may be carry-over from other donors' samples.

The chain recombines TRBV12-3 or TRBV12-4 with TRBJ2-1, with D possibly TRBD2 on 5 matching bases. Deletions cut 2 bases from V and 4 bases from J, with 15 bases between. This CDR3 has 16 residues. Here the CDR3 reads CASSLSWGATYNEQFF. The CDR3 DNA is TGTGCCAGCAGTTTATCTTGGGGAGCAACGTACAATGAGCAGTTCTTC.

This sequence joins TRBV7-8 and TRBJ2-1; 11 nucleotides align to TRBD2. The germline V gene encodes CDR1 SGHVS and CDR2 FQNEAQ. The CDR3 loop spans 16 amino acids. V lost 3 bases, J lost 6 bases, and 7 bases stayed unmatched. CDR3 in DNA: TGTGCCAGCAGCTTTGGGGCTAGCGGGAGGCTCAATGAGCAGTTCTTC. Protein sequence: CASSFGASGRLNEQFF. The full variable domain, rest sourced from reference TRBV7-8 and TRBJ2-1, is GAGVSQSPRYKVAKRGQDVALRCDPISGHVSLFWYQQALGQGPEFLTYFQNEAQLDKSGLPSDRFFAERPEGSVSTLKIQRTQQEDSAVYLCASSFGASGRLNEQFFGPGTRLTVL.

This clonotype was recorded at least ten times. This may arise from a read error, as a much more abundant clone is one base away. V gene TRBV11-2 combines with J gene TRBJ2-2; maybe TRBD2 (5 bases). V was cut by 4 bases and J by 4 bases, with 13 bases left in between. The CDR3 spans 15 residues. The germline gives CDR1 SGHAT, CDR2 FQNNGV. CDR3 nucleotide sequence: TGTGCCAGCAGCTCGGGGATCGCGACCACCGGGGAGCTGTTTTTT. This codes for CASSSGIATTGELFF.

This clonotype occurred many times. This sequence joins TRBV6-2 or TRBV6-3 and TRBJ1-2; 10 positions agree with TRBD1. The CDR3 is 17 residues long. Trimming took 2 bases from V and 2 from J; bases not matched to a gene: 8. Germline assignment: CDR1 MNHEY and CDR2 SVGEGT. DNA for the CDR3: TGTGCCAGCAGTTACCCCGGACAGGGGGTCAGGAACTATGGCTACACCTTC. This encodes CASSYPGQGVRNYGYTF.

Concerning this clonotype: The junction shows a germline mismatch at one end, possibly a read error. CDR3 residues: CASGEAGRSTDTQYF. The CDR3 DNA reads TGCGCCAGCGGTGAAGCTGGGCGAAGCACAGATACGCAGTATTTT. The chain combines TRBV6-1 with TRBJ2-3; D perhaps matches TRBD2 (5 bases). CDR1 is MNHNS and CDR2 is SASEGT in the germline V gene. CDR3 size: 15 residues.

V is TRBV3-1 and J is TRBJ2-1, with 13 bases fitting TRBD2. Germline CDR1 and CDR2: LGHDT and YNNKEL (reference sequence). The J segment lost 9 bases and the V segment lost 4 bases, leaving 6 bases of the junction unmatched. The CDR3 loop spans 15 amino acids. CDR3 DNA sequence: TGTGCCAGCAGCCTTGGACTAGCGGGAGATTTTGAGCAGTTCTTC. Translating gives CASSLGLAGDFEQFF.

This clonotype appeared many times. This chain links TRBV6-1 with TRBJ2-7; 13 nucleotides line up with TRBD2. This CDR3 contains 15 residues. J was trimmed by 0 bases and V by 4 bases; bases with no gene match: 0. CDR1 and CDR2 (germline): MNHNS, SASEGT. CDR3 sequence reads: CASSGTSGSSYEQYF. CDR3 coding DNA: TGTGCCAGCAGTGGGACTAGCGGGAGCTCCTACGAGCAGTACTTC.

V usage is TRBV11-2 and J usage is TRBJ2-7; 7 nucleotides line up with TRBD2. This CDR3 has 13 amino acids. The germline CDR1 and CDR2 sequences are SGHAT and FQNNGV. The trim removed 3 bases at V and 2 bases at J, leaving 1 base unmatched. The CDR3 DNA reads as TGTGCCAGCAGCTTCGGGACTACCTACGAGCAGTACTTC. Translated: CASSFGTTYEQYF.

J is TRBJ1-5 and V is TRBV4-3; D may be TRBD1 (5 bases). In germline, CDR1 is LGHNA, CDR2 YSLEER. V shed 1 base and J shed 4 bases, with 8 bases lying between them. The CDR3 sequence is 14 residues long. The CDR3 loop is CASSQVGGNQPQHF. For the CDR3, the DNA is TGCGCCAGCAGCCAAGTGGGGGGGAATCAGCCCCAGCATTTT.

The genes are TRBV4-2 and TRBJ2-1; 11 nucleotides agree with TRBD1. The trim removed 1 base at V and 3 bases at J, leaving 2 bases unmatched. Germline CDR1 reads LGHNA; CDR2 reads YNFKEQ. This CDR3 is built from 16 residues. The CDR3, as DNA: TGTGCCAGCAGCCAAGGGGGGACAGGGGGCTACAATGAGCAGTTCTTC. Its translation: CASSQGGTGGYNEQFF.

The V and J genes are TRBV5-6 and TRBJ2-7; D unclear. This CDR3 has 15 amino acids. The V end was cut by 1 base, the J end by 0 bases, with 11 bases between. Germline loops: CDR1 SGHDT, CDR2 YYEEEE. The CDR3 coding sequence is TGTGCCAGCAGCTTGATCCAGCGATTCTCCTACGAGCAGTACTTC. It encodes CASSLIQRFSYEQYF.

This chain links TRBV7-9 with TRBJ2-1; 7 nucleotides agree with TRBD2. This CDR3 spans 14 amino acids. With V trimmed by 1 base and J by 8 bases, 5 bases remained unmatched. Germline V CDR1 and CDR2: SEHNR, FQNEAQ (reference sequence). As DNA, the CDR3 is TGTGCCAGCAGCTTAGACGCGGGAGTTCATGAGCAGTTCTTC. This translates into CASSLDAGVHEQFF.

Ten or more counts support this clonotype. J is TRBJ2-5 and V is TRBV12-3 or TRBV12-4, with D possibly being TRBD1 (5 bases). Trimming took 1 base from V and 3 from J, leaving 9 bases between them. The CDR3 length is 14 residues. Here the CDR3 reads CASSLGGREETQYF. The CDR3 nucleotides are TGTGCCAGCAGTTTAGGTGGCAGGGAAGAGACCCAGTACTTC.

The V call is TRBV6-2 or TRBV6-3, the J call TRBJ2-7; 12 bases map to TRBD1. Germline CDR1 is MNHEY and CDR2 is SVGEGT. This CDR3 comprises 15 residues. Trimming took 2 bases from V and 7 from J; bases not matched to a gene: 6. The CDR3 DNA reads as TGTGCCAGCAGTTACGGGGGACAGGGGGCGCGGGAGCAGTACTTC. It is translated as CASSYGGQGAREQYF.

This clonotype was recorded once. The V and J genes are TRBV19 and TRBJ1-3; D is uncertain. CDR1 LNHDA and CDR2 SQIVND come from the germline V gene (reference sequence). The CDR3 sequence is 13 residues long. V was pared by 2 bases and J by 4 bases, with 6 bases between. The DNA of the CDR3 is TGTGCCAGTAGTATACTAGCGGGAAACACCATATATTTT. Its translation: CASSILAGNTIYF.

The V and J genes are TRBV20-1 and TRBJ2-7; D might be TRBD1 (6 bases). Germline assignment: CDR1 DFQATT and CDR2 SNEGSKA (reference sequence). The V end was cut by 1 base, the J end by 2 bases, with 18 bases between. The CDR3 covers 16 residues. CDR3 region: CSARAPGTSGAYEQYF. CDR3 nucleotides: TGCAGTGCTAGAGCCCCCGGGACATCCGGTGCCTACGAGCAGTACTTC.

This clonotype was seen ten or more times. Given a much more abundant clone one base away, this may be a read error. The chain combines TRBV7-2 with TRBJ2-5, with 9 bases fitting TRBD1. Germline V gene data show CDR1 as SGHTA and CDR2 as FQGNSA. This CDR3 has 18 amino acids. The CDR3 is CASSLATGGRGYQQTQYF. For the CDR3, the DNA is TGTGCCAGCAGCTTAGCGACAGGGGGTAGGGGGTACCAACAGACCCAGTACTTC.

This clonotype showed up many times. The chain uses TRBV10-3 and TRBJ2-3; no clear D. The germline V gene encodes CDR1 ENHRY and CDR2 SYGVKD. The CDR3 length is 9 residues. Trimming left V 7 bases short and J 4 bases short, with 0 bases between. This CDR3 reads CAITDTQYF. The CDR3 coding sequence is TGTGCCATCACAGATACGCAGTATTTT.

The V and J genes are TRBV15 and TRBJ2-5, with 7 bases aligning to TRBD1. Germline CDR1 is LNHNV and CDR2 is YYDKDF (reference sequence). V dropped 0 bases and J dropped 1; count of bases not matched to a gene: 5. This CDR3 comprises 16 residues. Written as DNA, the CDR3 is TGTGCCACCAGCAGAGAGAGAAGGGGGCTCCAAGAGACCCAGTACTTC. Translated: CATSRERRGLQETQYF.

Details on this clonotype: Since no conserved phenylalanine or tryptophan closes the CDR3, a read error is the likely cause. No DNA is shown, since the ends of the CDR3 on it are uncertain; the CDR3 is the one TCRdb lists. The chain couples TRBV4-1 to TRBJ2-2; the table assigns TRBD1, which was not confirmed against the DNA. Both ends counted, the CDR3 spans 8 residues. Germline V gene sequence: CDR1 MGHRA, CDR2 YSYEKL. The CDR3 here is CASSQDNR.

This clonotype was found many times. V is TRBV7-6 and J is TRBJ2-1; D tentatively fits TRBD1 or TRBD2 (5 bases each). The V gene lost 5 bases and the J gene lost 4 bases, with 15 bases spanning the gap. The CDR3 sequence is 15 residues long. The V gene's germline CDR1 is SGHVS and CDR2 FNYEAQ. The CDR3 reads CASSPGSGGYNEQFF. The CDR3 DNA sequence: TGTGCCAGCAGCCCAGGGAGCGGCGGATACAATGAGCAGTTCTTC. Drawing the rest from reference TRBV7-6 and TRBJ2-1, the complete variable domain is GAGVSQSPRYKVTKRGQDVALRCDPISGHVSLYWYRQALGQGPEFLTYFNYEAQQDKSGLPNDRFSAERPEGSISTLTIQRTEQRDSAMYRCASSPGSGGYNEQFFGPGTRLTVL.

This clonotype was detected once. The chain recombines TRBV3-1 with TRBJ2-7, with 12 bases that match TRBD2. Germline V lookup: CDR1 LGHDT, CDR2 YNNKEL (reference sequence). This CDR3 is 15 amino acids long. J lost 3 bases, V lost 3 bases, and 3 bases had no gene match. The CDR3 DNA is TGTGCCAGCAGCCAGAGACTAGCGGGGGTCTACGAGCAGTACTTC. It is translated as CASSQRLAGVYEQYF.

V usage is TRBV7-2 and J usage is TRBJ2-5, with a tentative D call TRBD2 (6 bases). Trimming pared 5 bases from V and 1 base from J, leaving 8 bases between. Per germline, CDR1 SGHTA and CDR2 FQGNSA. This CDR3 spans 13 amino acids. The CDR3, as DNA: TGTGCCAGCAGCCCCGGGAGCCAAGAGACCCAGTACTTC. This translates into CASSPGSQETQYF.

The chain uses TRBV5-6 and TRBJ2-7, with 8 positions matching TRBD1. The ends lost 3 bases at V and 2 bases at J; junction bases unmatched: 4. This CDR3 is built from 14 residues. Per germline, CDR1 SGHDT and CDR2 YYEEEE. In DNA form, the CDR3 reads TGTGCCAGCAGCTACGGACAGGGACCCTACGAGCAGTACTTC. Encoded protein: CASSYGQGPYEQYF. The full variable domain, its missing parts supplied by reference TRBV5-6 and TRBJ2-7, is DAGVTQSPTHLIKTRGQQVTLRCSPKSGHDTVSWYQQALGQGPQFIFQYYEEEERQRGNFPDRFSGHQFPNYSSELNVNALLLGDSALYLCASSYGQGPYEQYFGPGTRLTVT.

The rearrangement uses TRBV29-1 and TRBJ1-3, with 9 bases aligning to TRBD1. Unmatched junction bases numbered 6, after V lost 6 bases and J lost 6 bases. This CDR3 has 13 residues. Germline CDR1 is SQVTM and CDR2 is ANQGSEA. CDR3 protein: CSVMGQGVNTIYF. The CDR3 bases are TGCAGCGTGATGGGACAGGGTGTAAACACCATATATTTT. The variable domain in full, completed from reference TRBV29-1 and TRBJ1-3, reads SAVISQKPSRDICQRGTSLTIQCQVDSQVTMMFWYRQQPGQSLTLIATANQGSEATYESGFVIDKFPISRPNLTFSTLTVSNMSPEDSSIYLCSVMGQGVNTIYFGEGSWLTVV.

This chain uses TRBV6-4 with TRBJ2-2; D gene uncertain. The ends were cut back, 5 bases at V and 0 bases at J, with 7 bases in the middle. CDR1 and CDR2 (germline): MRHNA, SNTAGT. This CDR3 is 14 amino acids long. The CDR3 DNA reads TGTGCCAGCAGTCAACAGTCGAACACCGGGGAGCTGTTTTTT. Protein sequence: CASSQQSNTGELFF.

The chain carries TRBV20-1 and TRBJ1-2; TRBD1 agrees at 7 bases. The germline CDR1 and CDR2 sequences are DFQATT and SNEGSKA (reference sequence). This CDR3 is 12 amino acids long. The V segment lost 3 bases and the J segment 5 bases; nucleotides outside the gene matches: 3. This CDR3 is CSASRDSYGYTF. DNA of the CDR3: TGCAGTGCTAGTCGGGACAGTTATGGCTACACCTTC.

The table lists this clonotype with many counts. V and J are TRBV19 and TRBJ2-1; 7 bases map to TRBD1. Germline values: CDR1 LNHDA, CDR2 SQIVND (reference sequence). V lost 4 bases and J lost 9; bases outside the gene matches: 18. CDR3 length: 17 amino acids. The CDR3 DNA follows: TGTGCCAGTAGTAACCCAACAGGGGTAATAGCTCGGGGTGAGCAGTTCTTC. Protein sequence: CASSNPTGVIARGEQFF.

In its sample, this clonotype was seen many times. The genes are TRBV5-6 and TRBJ2-7; TRBD1 matches at 9 bases. The V segment lost 1 base and the J segment 7 bases; nucleotides outside the gene matches: 6. CDR1 is SGHDT, CDR2 YYEEEE, per germline. The CDR3 has 14 amino acids. As DNA, the CDR3 is TGTGCCAGCAGCTTGTTACAGGGGGCGCGGGAGCAGTACTTC. This sequence encodes CASSLLQGAREQYF.

At least ten counts were recorded for this clonotype. A read error may be the cause here, since a much bigger clone is one base away. The CDR3 DNA reads as TGTGCCAGCAGTTCCTCGGGCGGGGGGGCCCATGGTACGCAGTATTTT. This gives the protein CASSSSGGGAHGTQYF. The rearrangement uses TRBV6-5 and TRBJ2-3; 9 bases are shared with TRBD2. Germline values: CDR1 MNHEY, CDR2 SVGAGI. V was pared by 4 bases and J by 8 bases, with 13 bases of the junction left unmatched. This CDR3 has 16 residues.

This rearrangement joins TRBV10-3 to TRBJ2-3; 15 nucleotides align to TRBD2. The CDR3 sequence is 18 residues long. The V segment lost 6 bases and the J segment 5 bases; nucleotides outside the gene matches: 12. The germline V gene has CDR1 ENHRY and CDR2 SYGVKD. CDR3 bases: TGTGCCATCAGAGGCTGGACTAGCGGGGGGGCAATCAGAGATACGCAGTATTTT. Protein product: CAIRGWTSGGAIRDTQYF.